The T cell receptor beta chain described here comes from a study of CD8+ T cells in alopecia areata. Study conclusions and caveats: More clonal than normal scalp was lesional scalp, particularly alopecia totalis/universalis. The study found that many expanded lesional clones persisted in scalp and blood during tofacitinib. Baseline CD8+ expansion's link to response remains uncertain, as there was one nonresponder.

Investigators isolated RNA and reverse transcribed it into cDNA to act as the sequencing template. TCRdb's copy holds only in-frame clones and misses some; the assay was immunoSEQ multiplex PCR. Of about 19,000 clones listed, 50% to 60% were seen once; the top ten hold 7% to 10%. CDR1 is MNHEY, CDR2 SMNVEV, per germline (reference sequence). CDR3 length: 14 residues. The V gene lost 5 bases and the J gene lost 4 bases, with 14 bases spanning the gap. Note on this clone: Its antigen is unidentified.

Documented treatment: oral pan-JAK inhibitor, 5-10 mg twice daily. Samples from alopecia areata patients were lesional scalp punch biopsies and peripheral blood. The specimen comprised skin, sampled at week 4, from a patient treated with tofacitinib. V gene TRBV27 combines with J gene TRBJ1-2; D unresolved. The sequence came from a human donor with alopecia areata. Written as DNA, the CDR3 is TGTGCCAGCAGTAAATTAGGCCCCGGCTATGGCTACACCTTC. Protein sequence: CASSKLGPGYGYTF.